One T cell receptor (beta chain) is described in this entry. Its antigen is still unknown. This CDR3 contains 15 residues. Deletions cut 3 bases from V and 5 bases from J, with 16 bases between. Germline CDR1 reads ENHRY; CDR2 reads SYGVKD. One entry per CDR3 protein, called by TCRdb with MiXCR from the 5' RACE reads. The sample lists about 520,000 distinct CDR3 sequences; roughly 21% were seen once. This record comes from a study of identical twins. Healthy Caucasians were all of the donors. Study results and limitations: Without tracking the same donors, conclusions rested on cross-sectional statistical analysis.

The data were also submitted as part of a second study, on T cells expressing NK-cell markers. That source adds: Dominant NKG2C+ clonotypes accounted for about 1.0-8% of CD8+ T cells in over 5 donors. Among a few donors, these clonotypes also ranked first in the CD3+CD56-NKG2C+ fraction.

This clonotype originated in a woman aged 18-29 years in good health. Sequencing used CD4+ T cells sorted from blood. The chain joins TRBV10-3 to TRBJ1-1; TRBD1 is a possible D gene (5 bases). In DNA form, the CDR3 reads TGTGCCATCAGTGACCCAGGGAGGGTAGGAACTGAAGCTTTCTTT. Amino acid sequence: CAISDPGRVGTEAFF.